This passage covers 5 T cell receptor beta chains from one sample sequenced in a study of T cell repertoires in cytomegalovirus infection. Their specific antigens are unknown. TCRdb recomputed calls from the reads with MiXCR, one row per CDR3 protein. The table records around 360,000 distinct CDR3 sequences, about 35% of them present only once. The sample was cultured PBMCs, taken from culture after CMV antigen stimulation. These receptors were obtained from a human donor in good health (CMV status not recorded). Some clones in this sample may be carry-over from other donors' samples.

This clonotype has just a few counts. This chain links TRBV7-2 with TRBJ2-5; TRBD2 matches 12 bases. CDR1 and CDR2 from the germline V gene are SGHTA and FQGNSA. CDR3 length equals 16 residues. With 3 bases clipped from V and 1 base from J, the junction kept 3 bases outside the gene matches. The CDR3 protein is CASSFQGLAGQETQYF. The CDR3 region has the DNA TGTGCCAGCAGCTTCCAGGGACTAGCGGGCCAAGAGACCCAGTACTTC.

The sample holds many counts of this clonotype. V usage is TRBV14 and J usage is TRBJ2-7, with unresolved D. The CDR3 is 15 amino acids. Germline V gene data show CDR1 as SGHDN and CDR2 as FVKESK. The V end was cut by 1 base, the J end by 3 bases, with 13 bases between. The CDR3 sequence is CASSQGLPGHYEQYF. The CDR3 DNA reads TGTGCCAGCAGCCAAGGGTTACCGGGCCACTACGAGCAGTACTTC.

The sample holds many counts of this clonotype. This chain uses TRBV7-2 with TRBJ2-2; D call uncertain. Germline lookup yields CDR1 SGHTA and CDR2 FQGNSA. The CDR3 is 15 amino acids. Trimming left V 1 base short and J 5 bases short, with 11 bases between. The DNA of the CDR3 is TGTGCCAGCAGCTTAGAAAGAGTAGTAACCGGGGAGCTGTTTTTT. Translated, it gives CASSLERVVTGELFF.

The chain couples TRBV2 to TRBJ2-5; 9 bases line up with TRBD1. Per germline, CDR1 SNHLY and CDR2 FYNNEI. The V and J ends lost 11 bases and 5 bases, in that order; junction bases with no gene match: 12. The CDR3 sequence is 14 residues long. CDR3 amino acids: CAGTLQGAGETQYF. CDR3 nucleotides: TGTGCCGGGACCCTACAGGGGGCTGGTGAGACCCAGTACTTC.

This clonotype was counted between two and nine times. The chain joins TRBV27 to TRBJ1-5; tentative D call: TRBD1 (5 bases). Trimming pared 5 bases from V and 2 bases from J, leaving 13 bases between. The germline CDR1 and CDR2 sequences are MNHEY and SMNVEV (reference sequence). This CDR3 is 15 amino acids long. CDR3: CASSSRALGNQPQHF. The CDR3 DNA is TGTGCCAGCAGTAGCAGGGCACTGGGCAATCAGCCCCAGCATTTT.